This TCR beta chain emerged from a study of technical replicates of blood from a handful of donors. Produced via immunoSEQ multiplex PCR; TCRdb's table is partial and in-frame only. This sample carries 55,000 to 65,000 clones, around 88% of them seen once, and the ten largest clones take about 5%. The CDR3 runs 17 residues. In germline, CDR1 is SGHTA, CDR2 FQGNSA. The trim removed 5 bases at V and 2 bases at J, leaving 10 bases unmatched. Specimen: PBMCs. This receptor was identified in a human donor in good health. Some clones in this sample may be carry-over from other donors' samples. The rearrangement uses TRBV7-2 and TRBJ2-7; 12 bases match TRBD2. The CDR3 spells CASSPPGSSGRAYEQYF. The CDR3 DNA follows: TGTGCCAGCAGCCCCCCGGGGTCTAGCGGGAGGGCCTACGAGCAGTACTTC. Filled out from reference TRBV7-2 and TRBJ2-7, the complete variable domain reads GAGVSQSPSNKVTEKGKDVELRCDPISGHTALYWYRQSLGQGLEFLIYFQGNSAPDKSGLPSDRFSAERTGGSVSTLTIQRTQQEDSAVYLCASSPPGSSGRAYEQYFGPGTRLTVT.